Sequencing of this T cell receptor (beta chain) was carried out in a study of identifying expanded T cells in peripheral blood. Notes on the study in general: Across healthy donors, higher total template counts meant significantly greater approximately two-week count variance. About 1.2 clones differed between technical replicates, versus approximately 17 and 20 over time.

Using immunoSEQ multiplex PCR, the repertoire was profiled, and TCRdb retains in-frame clones only, with some absent. This table holds some 75,000 clones, 75% to 90% found once. V trimming: 0 bases; J trimming: 8 bases; junction bases outside the gene matches: 11. This CDR3 is built from 17 residues. Germline CDR1 SGHTS, CDR2 YDEGEE. Healthy donors had no documented immune events, such as infections, while sampled. This clone was counted between two and nine times. Its matching antigen is unknown. The chain has TRBV5-8 and TRBJ2-1; 10 bases line up with TRBD2. Material: blood. This receptor was identified in a person between 18 and 75 years old in good health. Here the CDR3 reads CASSLGITAGGDDEQFF. The CDR3 DNA sequence: TGTGCCAGCAGCTTGGGCATAACAGCGGGAGGGGACGATGAGCAGTTCTTC. Supplemented by reference TRBV5-8 and TRBJ2-1, the full variable domain reads EAGVTQSPTHLIKTRGQQATLRCSPISGHTSVYWYQQALGLGLQFLLWYDEGEERNRGNFPPRFSGRQFPNYSSELNVNALELEDSALYLCASSLGITAGGDDEQFFGPGTRLTVL.